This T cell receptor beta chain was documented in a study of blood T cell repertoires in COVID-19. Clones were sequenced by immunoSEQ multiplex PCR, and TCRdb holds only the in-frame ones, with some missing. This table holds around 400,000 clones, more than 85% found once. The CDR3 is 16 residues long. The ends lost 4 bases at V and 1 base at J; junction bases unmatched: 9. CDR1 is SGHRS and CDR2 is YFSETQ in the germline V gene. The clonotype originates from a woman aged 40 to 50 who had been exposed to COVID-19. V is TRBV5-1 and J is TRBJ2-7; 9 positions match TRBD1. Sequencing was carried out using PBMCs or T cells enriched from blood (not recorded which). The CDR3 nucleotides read TGCGCCAGCAGCCTTCTTGGGGGGACAGGGTCCTACGAGCAGTACTTC. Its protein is CASSLLGGTGSYEQYF.